This record covers a single TCR beta chain. Its cognate antigen is unknown. With 2 bases removed from V and 1 base from J, the gap between germline ends came to 12 bases. Germline CDR1 SGDLS, CDR2 YYNGEE. The CDR3 runs to 15 residues. The source of the sample is a study of OX40 agonist ivuxolimab in advanced cancers. Study at large: Patients with hepatocellular carcinoma, melanoma, renal cell or head and neck cancer made up the dose-escalation patients. Subjects had a mean age of roughly 60 years, with a range of roughly 20 to 80; more than 70% were male. Study-wide points: Among the least clonally expanded were partial responders at 0.1-3.0 mg/kg. Expanded peripheral T-cell antigen specificity went undetermined.

Here immunoSEQ multiplex PCR was the method, and the copy in TCRdb shows in-frame clones only, minus some. The sample has 35,000 to 40,000 clones; roughly 82% are singletons. The source was CD4+ or CD8+ T cells sorted from blood, collected in a trial of the OX40 agonist ivuxolimab. The receptor comes from an adult with an advanced solid tumor such as melanoma, head and neck, liver or kidney cancer. This rearrangement joins TRBV9 to TRBJ1-2; possible D gene TRBD1, 5 bases. In nucleotides, the CDR3 is TGTGCCAGCAGCGTCCTAGACAGCCTTAACTATGGCTACACCTTC. This encodes CASSVLDSLNYGYTF.